This is a list of T cell receptor beta chains from one sample in a study of shared clonotypes between healthy human individuals. The assay was immunoSEQ multiplex PCR, and TCRdb's table has in-frame clones only and misses some. The profile shows about 1.1 million clones, around 78% of them singletons. Material: memory CD4+ T cells from PBMCs. Every receptor here comes from a man between 18 and 29 years old in good health. Some clones in this sample may be carry-over from other donors' samples. CDR3s include the opening cysteine and the closing phenylalanine or tryptophan. D genes are given only for firm matches. Clone sizes are given selectively: once, few, many, or a class where the clone is expanded.

>NA|TRBJ2-1|TRBD2|TRBV30
TGTGCCTGGAGCCCCGGGACTAGCGGGTCTACTTCGCAGTTCTTC
CAWSPGTSGSTSQFF
>NA|TRBJ1-2|NA|TRBV28
TGTGCCAGCAGTCGAAACCGGGACATCGATGGCTACACCTTC
CASSRNRDIDGYTF
>NA|TRBJ1-2|NA|TRBV2
TGTGCCAGCAGTGAGAGTCCACTTCGGTCGGGCTATGGCTACACCTTC
CASSESPLRSGYGYTF
>once|TRBJ2-3|NA|TRBV27
TGTGCCAGCAGTCGCCCGAACAGTTTTGGGGGGAATACGCAGTATTTT
CASSRPNSFGGNTQYF
>NA|TRBJ1-2|NA|TRBV29-1
TGCAGCGAGTCCTCAAACTATGGCCACACATTC
CSESSNYGHTF
>NA|TRBJ2-1|NA|TRBV4-2
TGTGCCAGCAGCCGCGTCGACGGGCCAGGTGCCTACAATGAGCAGTTCTTC
CASSRVDGPGAYNEQFF
>NA|TRBJ1-1|NA|TRBV7-9
TGTGCCAGCAGCAAAGACAGGAACACTGAAGCTTTCTTT
CASSKDRNTEAFF
>NA|TRBJ2-6|NA|TRBV5-6
TGTGCCAGCAGCCAAATCTCAAACTCTGGGGCCAACGTCCTGACTTTC
CASSQISNSGANVLTF
>NA|TRBJ2-5|NA|TRBV5-6
TGTGCCAGCAGCCTCCTGGGGGGCTCAGGGGTCCAAGAGACCCAGTACTTC
CASSLLGGSGVQETQYF
>NA|TRBJ2-5|NA|TRBV6-1
TGTGCCAGCGAAAAAAGGGACCAAGAGACCCAGTACTTC
CASEKRDQETQYF
>few|TRBJ2-1|NA|TRBV14
TGTGCCAGCAGCCAAGATAGGGGGGATTCACGCAATGAGCAGTTCTTC
CASSQDRGDSRNEQFF
>NA|TRBJ2-7|NA|TRBV5-1
TGCGCCAGCAGCTGGGGCGCCCCCGTCCTCTACGAGCAGTACTTC
CASSWGAPVLYEQYF
>NA|TRBJ1-5|NA|TRBV6-4
TGTGCCAGCAGTGCCGAGATCAATCAGCCCCAGCATTTT
CASSAEINQPQHF
>once|TRBJ1-3|NA|TRBV25-1
TGTGCCAGCAGTGCCCACGCCGAAGGGGACGGCAACACCATATATTTT
CASSAHAEGDGNTIYF
>many|TRBJ2-7|NA|TRBV9
TGTGCCAGCAGCCCTCGCGCGGGCTCCTACGAGCAGTACTTC
CASSPRAGSYEQYF
>NA|TRBJ2-1|NA|TRBV7-3
TGTGCCAGCAGCTTATTAGGCGGAGCAGCCTACAATGAGCAGTTCTTC
CASSLLGGAAYNEQFF
>once|TRBJ2-1|TRBD1|TRBV7-2
TGTGCCAGCAGCTTAATGACAGGGACCTACAATGAGCAGTTCTTC
CASSLMTGTYNEQFF
>NA|TRBJ2-7|TRBD1|TRBV28
TGTGCCAGCAGTAAAGCACAGGGGGCGCGGTACGAGCAGTACTTC
CASSKAQGARYEQYF
>NA|TRBJ2-1|TRBD2|TRBV29-1
TGCAGCGTTGATCCCACCTGGGAGGGTGAGCAGTTCTTC
CSVDPTWEGEQFF
>NA|TRBJ2-2|TRBD2|TRBV7-2
TGTGCCAGCAGCTTGAGGACTAGCGTTATCACCGGGGAGCTGTTTTTT
CASSLRTSVITGELFF
>few|TRBJ1-2|NA|TRBV19
TGTGCCAGTAGTACCGCTGGCCCTGGCTACACCTTC
CASSTAGPGYTF
>NA|TRBJ1-2|NA|TRBV5-1
TGCGCCAGCAGCTTACAAGAAGGGAACTATGGCTACACCTTC
CASSLQEGNYGYTF
>few|TRBJ1-2|TRBD1|TRBV6-4
TGTGCCAGCAGTCCACGTTGGACAGGGGCGGATAACTATGGCTACACCTTC
CASSPRWTGADNYGYTF
>NA|TRBJ1-5|NA|TRBV6-6
TGTGCCAGCAGCTTCCCCGGCGGTCAGCCCCAGCATTTT
CASSFPGGQPQHF